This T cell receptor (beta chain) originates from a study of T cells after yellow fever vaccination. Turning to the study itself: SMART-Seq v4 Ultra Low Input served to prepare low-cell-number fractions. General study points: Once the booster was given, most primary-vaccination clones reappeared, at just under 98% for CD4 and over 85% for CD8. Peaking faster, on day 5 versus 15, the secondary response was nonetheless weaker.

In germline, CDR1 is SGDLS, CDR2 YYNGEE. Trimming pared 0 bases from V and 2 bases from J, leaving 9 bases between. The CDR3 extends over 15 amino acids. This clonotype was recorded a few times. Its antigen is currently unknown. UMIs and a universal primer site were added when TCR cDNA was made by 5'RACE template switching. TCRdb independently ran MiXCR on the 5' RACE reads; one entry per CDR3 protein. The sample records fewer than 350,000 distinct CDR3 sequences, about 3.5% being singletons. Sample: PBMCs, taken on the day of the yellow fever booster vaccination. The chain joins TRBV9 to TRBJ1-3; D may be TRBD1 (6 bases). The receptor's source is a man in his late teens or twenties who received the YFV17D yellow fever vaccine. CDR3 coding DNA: TGTGCCAGCAGCGTAGGTAACAGGGCTGGAAACACCATATATTTT. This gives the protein CASSVGNRAGNTIYF.